This T cell receptor beta chain was identified in a study of T-cell reconstitution after alpha-beta-depleted transplantation in children. This clonotype appeared many times. Germline CDR1 is KGHDR and CDR2 is SFDVKD. The V gene lost 3 bases and the J gene lost 8 bases, with 15 bases spanning the gap. The CDR3 runs to 14 residues. For TCRbeta, the library was prepared with unique molecular identifiers. TCRdb reprocessed the PCR reads with MiXCR, giving one entry per CDR3 protein. This sample has roughly 100,000 distinct CDR3 sequences; about 8% occur once, and the top ten carry about 7%. The receptor's source is a human donor who donated a stem cell graft to a child with congenital amegakaryocytic thrombocytopenia. The chain couples TRBV24-1 to TRBJ1-2; a possible D gene is TRBD1 (5 bases). Here the sequenced sample was PBMCs from the stem cell graft donor, taken from the stem cell graft. Here the CDR3 reads CATSDTSQGNGYTF. CDR3 in DNA: TGTGCCACCAGTGATACATCCCAGGGTAACGGCTACACCTTC.